Each of the 6 T cell receptor beta chains below was sequenced from the same sample in a study of T cell changes during pregnancy in multiple sclerosis. The table came from immunoSEQ multiplex PCR; TCRdb's copy has only in-frame clones and leaves some out. The sample holds about 77,000 clones, approximately 91% seen once. Material: peripheral blood, obtained before pregnancy. These receptors were collected from a female donor with multiple sclerosis, enrolled in a pregnancy study.

This rearrangement joins TRBV7-2 to TRBJ1-6; D unclear. Germline V gives CDR1 SGHTA, CDR2 FQGNSA. V gave up 1 base and J gave up 9 bases, with 16 bases separating them. The CDR3 has 16 residues. CDR3 coding DNA: TGTGCCAGCAGCTTAGGATACGGGGAAGGAGGTTCACCCCTCCACTTT. Translated, it gives CASSLGYGEGGSPLHF.

This rearrangement joins TRBV5-6 to TRBJ2-7; TRBD1 aligns across 12 bases. Trimming cost V 2 bases and J 2 bases; bases outside gene matches: 2. This CDR3 region has 15 residues. CDR1 and CDR2 (germline): SGHDT, YYEEEE. The CDR3 is CASSFRDRGPYEQYF. The CDR3 nucleotides read TGTGCCAGCAGCTTCCGGGACAGGGGGCCCTACGAGCAGTACTTC.

This rearrangement joins TRBV30 to TRBJ1-2, with 11 positions matching TRBD1. The germline V gene encodes CDR1 GTSNPN and CDR2 SVGIG (reference sequence). CDR3 size: 14 residues. The V segment lost 4 bases and the J segment 7 bases; nucleotides outside the gene matches: 8. The CDR3 loop reads CAWTRTGGAGGYTF. Here the CDR3 DNA reads TGTGCCTGGACTAGGACAGGGGGCGCAGGTGGCTACACCTTC. The full variable domain, rest sourced from reference TRBV30 and TRBJ1-2, is SQTIHQWPATLVQPVGSPLSLECTVEGTSNPNLYWYRQAAGRGLQLLFYSVGIGQISSEVPQNLSASRPQDRQFILSSKKLLLSDSGFYLCAWTRTGGAGGYTFGSGTRLTVV.

J is TRBJ1-1 and V is TRBV6-5; no clear D. In germline, CDR1 is MNHEY, CDR2 SVGAGI. The CDR3 length is 14 residues. Trimming removed 7 bases from V and 0 bases from J, with 12 bases in between. CDR3 sequence (DNA): TGTGCCAGCAAAGAGGACGGGATGAACACTGAAGCTTTCTTT. Translated: CASKEDGMNTEAFF.

This clone occurred a few times. The CDR3 loop reads CACLPQAGASEQYF. The DNA for the CDR3 is TGTGCCTGTCTACCCCAAGCGGGGGCCTCCGAGCAGTACTTC. V usage is TRBV30 and J usage is TRBJ2-7; 8 nucleotides match TRBD2. V lost 6 bases, J lost 6 bases, and 13 bases stayed unmatched. Germline loops: CDR1 GTSNPN, CDR2 SVGIG (reference sequence). CDR3 length: 14 amino acids.

This rearrangement joins TRBV7-2 to TRBJ1-2; 7 bases are shared with TRBD1. Germline CDR1 and CDR2: SGHTA and FQGNSA. The J segment lost 0 bases and the V segment lost 5 bases, leaving 12 bases of the junction unmatched. The CDR3 has 17 amino acids. In DNA form, the CDR3 reads TGTGCCAGCAGCCGAGAGGGGTACCAGGGGGCTAACTATGGCTACACCTTC. Translating it yields CASSREGYQGANYGYTF.